This TCR beta chain is drawn from a study of blood T cell repertoires in COVID-19. Overall study: Material from acute and convalescent COVID-19 was sourced from the United States, Italy and Spain.

In the study's own analysis: Amplification from reference gene primers served as the basis for estimated nucleated cell counts. The repertoire was sequenced with immunoSEQ multiplex PCR; TCRdb's copy has only in-frame clones and lacks some. V and J calls and clone size are copied from that table; D and trimming were computed from the DNA. The repertoire holds about 43,000 clones, with roughly 87% as singletons. The CDR3 totals 14 residues. Trimming took 5 bases from V and 2 from J, leaving 10 bases between them. Germline lookup yields CDR1 MDHEN and CDR2 SYDVKM. The chain carries TRBV28 and TRBJ2-1, with no clear D. The TCR comes from a man aged 60 to 75 with active COVID-19. Sequenced input: peripheral blood. The CDR3 DNA sequence: TGTGCCAGCAGTCCCCGGGTACCCTACAATGAGCAGTTCTTC. Translated, it gives CASSPRVPYNEQFF.